The sequence of this T cell receptor beta chain was determined in a study of T cell responses to AZD1222 COVID-19 vaccine. Across the whole study: Second-dose groups at about 4 or about 12 weeks were pooled. Findings and caveats of the study: Unmutated variant regions are reportedly targeted by nearly half of spike-specific TCRs. Distributed over spike, vaccine-associated CD4 TCRs predominated at 160-218 and 743-854. There were repertoire samples only from the period after the peak T cell response.

Sequencing was performed with immunoSEQ multiplex PCR; in TCRdb, only in-frame clones are kept and a portion is missing. Of roughly 70,000 clones listed, 85% were seen once; the top ten hold roughly 20%. Concerning this clone itself: Its antigen is not known.

The CDR3 is 14 residues long. J was trimmed by 3 bases and V by 5 bases; bases with no gene match: 5. Germline lookup yields CDR1 SGHRS and CDR2 YFSETQ. The clonotype was recovered from an adult in good health. The sequences come from peripheral blood, collected on day 0 of AZD1222 vaccination. This chain uses TRBV5-1 with TRBJ2-3, with 8 bases lining up with TRBD1. The CDR3 loop reads CASRGGTGTDTQYF. The CDR3 bases are TGCGCCAGCAGAGGTGGGACAGGAACAGATACGCAGTATTTT.